A few counts support the clone carrying this T cell receptor (beta chain). A single record per CDR3 protein comes from TCRdb applying MiXCR to the 5' RACE reads. Of around 150,000 distinct CDR3 sequences listed, around two fifths are singletons. These data come from a study of CD8 T cells in ankylosing spondylitis. The sample consisted of synovial fluid, either unsorted or a sorted T cell fraction (not recorded which). The source of this sequence is a male donor with ankylosing spondylitis.

The chain's CDR3 is CASSQDGTPNPSNQPQHF. The CDR3 nucleotides are TGTGCCAGCAGCCAAGACGGGACACCAAATCCTAGCAATCAGCCCCAGCATTTT. This chain links TRBV3-1 with TRBJ1-5; D might be TRBD1 (6 bases). The CDR3 runs to 18 residues. Germline V gene sequence: CDR1 LGHDT, CDR2 YNNKEL (reference sequence). V was pared by 0 bases and J by 0 bases, with 15 bases between.